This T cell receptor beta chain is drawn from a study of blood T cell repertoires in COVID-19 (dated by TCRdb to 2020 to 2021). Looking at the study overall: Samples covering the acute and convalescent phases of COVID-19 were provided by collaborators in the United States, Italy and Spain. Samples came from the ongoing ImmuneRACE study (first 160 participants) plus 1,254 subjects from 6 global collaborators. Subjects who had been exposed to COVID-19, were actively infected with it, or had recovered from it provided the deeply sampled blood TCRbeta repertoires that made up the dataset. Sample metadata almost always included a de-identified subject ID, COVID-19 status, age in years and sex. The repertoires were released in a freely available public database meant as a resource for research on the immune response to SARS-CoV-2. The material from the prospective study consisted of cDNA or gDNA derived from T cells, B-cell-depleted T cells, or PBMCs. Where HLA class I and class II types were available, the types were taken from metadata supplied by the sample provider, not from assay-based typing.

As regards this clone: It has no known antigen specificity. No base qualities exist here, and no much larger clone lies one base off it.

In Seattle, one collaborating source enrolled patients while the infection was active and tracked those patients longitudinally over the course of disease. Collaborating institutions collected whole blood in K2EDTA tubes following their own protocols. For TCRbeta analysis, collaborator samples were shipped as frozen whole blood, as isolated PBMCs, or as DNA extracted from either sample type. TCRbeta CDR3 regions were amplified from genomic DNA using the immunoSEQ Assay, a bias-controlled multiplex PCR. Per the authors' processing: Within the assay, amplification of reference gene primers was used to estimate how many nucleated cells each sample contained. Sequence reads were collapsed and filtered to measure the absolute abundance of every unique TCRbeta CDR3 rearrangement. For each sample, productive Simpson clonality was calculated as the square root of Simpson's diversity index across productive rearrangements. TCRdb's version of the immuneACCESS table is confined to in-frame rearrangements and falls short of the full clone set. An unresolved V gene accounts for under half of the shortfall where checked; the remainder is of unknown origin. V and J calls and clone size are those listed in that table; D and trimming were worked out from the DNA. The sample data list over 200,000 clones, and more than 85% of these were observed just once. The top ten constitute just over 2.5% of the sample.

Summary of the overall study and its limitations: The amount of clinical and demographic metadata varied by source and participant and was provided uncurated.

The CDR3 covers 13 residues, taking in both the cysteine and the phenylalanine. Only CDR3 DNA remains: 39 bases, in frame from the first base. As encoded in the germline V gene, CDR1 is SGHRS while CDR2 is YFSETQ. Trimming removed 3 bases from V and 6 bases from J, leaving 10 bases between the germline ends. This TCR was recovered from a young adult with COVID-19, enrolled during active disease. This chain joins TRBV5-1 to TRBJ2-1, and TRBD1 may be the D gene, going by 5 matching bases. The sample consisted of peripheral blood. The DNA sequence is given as TGCGCCAGCAGCTCAGGGCCGGGCAATGAGCAGTTCTTC. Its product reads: CASSSGPGNEQFF.